The clone carrying this T cell receptor beta chain was seen only once. All patients were mismatch repair deficient, assessed by either PCR or immunohistochemistry. TCR sequencing covered three patients who responded to pembrolizumab. Measured with immunoSEQ multiplex PCR; TCRdb has only the in-frame clones, and not every one. The sample has approximately 51,000 clones, 65% to 85% seen once. The sample belongs to a study of PD-1 blockade in mismatch repair-deficient tumors. On the study more broadly: Patients had eleven to twelve mismatch repair-deficient cancer types and were previously treated and progressing.

Trimming stripped 0 bases from V and 7 bases from J, with 7 bases between. Germline CDR1 is ENHRY and CDR2 is SYGVKD. The CDR3 is 13 amino acids. The origin of this receptor is an adult with mismatch repair-deficient cancer. The sample consisted of peripheral blood, taken approximately 18 weeks after starting pembrolizumab. This chain connects TRBV10-3 to TRBJ1-5; D is unresolved. The CDR3 region has the DNA TGTGCCATCAGTGAGTCCCCTGACCAGCCCCAGCATTTT. The encoded protein is CAISESPDQPQHF.